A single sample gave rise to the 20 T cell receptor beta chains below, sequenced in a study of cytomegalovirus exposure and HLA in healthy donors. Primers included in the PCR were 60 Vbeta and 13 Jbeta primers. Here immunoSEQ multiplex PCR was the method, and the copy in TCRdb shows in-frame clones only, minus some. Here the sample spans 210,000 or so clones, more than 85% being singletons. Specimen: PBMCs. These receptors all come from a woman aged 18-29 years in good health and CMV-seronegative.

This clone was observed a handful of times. DNA of the CDR3: TGTGCCAGCGCTTACCATGGACAGGGTTTCGACGAGCAGTACTTC. It translates to CASAYHGQGFDEQYF. V gene TRBV6-5 combines with J gene TRBJ2-7, with 8 bases that match TRBD1. Trimming removed 8 bases from V and 5 bases from J; junction bases left unmatched: 14. This CDR3 is 15 amino acids long. Germline V gene lookup returns CDR1 MNHEY and CDR2 SVGAGI.

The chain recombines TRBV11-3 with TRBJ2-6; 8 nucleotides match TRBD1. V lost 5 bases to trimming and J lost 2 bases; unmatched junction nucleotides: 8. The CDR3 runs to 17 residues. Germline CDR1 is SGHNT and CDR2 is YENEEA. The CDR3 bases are TGTGCCAGCAGCGCAGGACAGGGTAGCACTGGGGCCAACGTCCTGACTTTC. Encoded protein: CASSAGQGSTGANVLTF.

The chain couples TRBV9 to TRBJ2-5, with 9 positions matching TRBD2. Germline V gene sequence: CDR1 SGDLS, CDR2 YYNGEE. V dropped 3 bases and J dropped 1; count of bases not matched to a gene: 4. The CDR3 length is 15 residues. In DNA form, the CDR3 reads TGTGCCAGCAGCGAGGCGGGAGGGGCCCAAGAGACCCAGTACTTC. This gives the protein CASSEAGGAQETQYF.

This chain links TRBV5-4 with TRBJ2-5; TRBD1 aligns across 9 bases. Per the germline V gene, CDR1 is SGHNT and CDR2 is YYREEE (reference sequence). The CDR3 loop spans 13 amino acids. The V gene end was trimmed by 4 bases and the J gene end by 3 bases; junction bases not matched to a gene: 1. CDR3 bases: TGTGCCAGCAGCAGGACAGGGGAAGAGACCCAGTACTTC. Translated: CASSRTGEETQYF.

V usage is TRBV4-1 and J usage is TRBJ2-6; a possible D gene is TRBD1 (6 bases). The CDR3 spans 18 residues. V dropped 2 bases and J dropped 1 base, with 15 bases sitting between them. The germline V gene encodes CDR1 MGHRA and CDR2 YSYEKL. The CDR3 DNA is TGCGCCAGCAGCCAACTCAAACAGGGATTATCTGGGGCCAACGTCCTGACTTTC. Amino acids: CASSQLKQGLSGANVLTF.

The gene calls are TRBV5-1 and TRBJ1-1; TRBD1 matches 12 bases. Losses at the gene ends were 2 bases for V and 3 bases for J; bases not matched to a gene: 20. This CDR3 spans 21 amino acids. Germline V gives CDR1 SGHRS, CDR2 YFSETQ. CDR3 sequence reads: CASSFGTGGQGWPVLDTEAFF. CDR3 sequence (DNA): TGCGCCAGCAGCTTTGGGACAGGGGGCCAAGGATGGCCAGTATTGGACACTGAAGCTTTCTTT.

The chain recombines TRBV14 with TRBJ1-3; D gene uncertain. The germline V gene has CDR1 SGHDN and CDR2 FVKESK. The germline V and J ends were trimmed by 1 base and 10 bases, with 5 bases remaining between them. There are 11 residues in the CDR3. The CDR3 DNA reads TGTGCCAGCAGCCAAGCCGGGACCATATATTTT. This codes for CASSQAGTIYF.

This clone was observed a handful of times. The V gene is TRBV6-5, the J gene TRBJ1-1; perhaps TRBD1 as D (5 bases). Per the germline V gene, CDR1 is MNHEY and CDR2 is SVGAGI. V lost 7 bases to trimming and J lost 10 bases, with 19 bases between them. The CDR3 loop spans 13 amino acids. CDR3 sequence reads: CASTKIQGFGAFF. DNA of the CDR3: TGTGCCAGCACCAAGATCCAGGGTTTTGGAGCTTTCTTT.

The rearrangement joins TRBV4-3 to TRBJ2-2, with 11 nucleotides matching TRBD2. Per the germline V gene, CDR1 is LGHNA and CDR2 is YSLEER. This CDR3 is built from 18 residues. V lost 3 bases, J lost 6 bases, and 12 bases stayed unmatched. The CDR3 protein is CASSQVYLAGGRAGELFF. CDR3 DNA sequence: TGCGCCAGCAGCCAGGTTTACCTAGCGGGGGGCCGGGCCGGGGAGCTGTTTTTT.

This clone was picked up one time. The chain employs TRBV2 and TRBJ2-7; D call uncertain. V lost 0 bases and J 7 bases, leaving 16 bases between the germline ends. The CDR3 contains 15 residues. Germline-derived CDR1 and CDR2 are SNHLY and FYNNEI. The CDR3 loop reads CASSEAWSTVSEQYF. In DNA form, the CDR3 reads TGTGCCAGCAGTGAAGCGTGGAGCACTGTTTCGGAGCAGTACTTC.

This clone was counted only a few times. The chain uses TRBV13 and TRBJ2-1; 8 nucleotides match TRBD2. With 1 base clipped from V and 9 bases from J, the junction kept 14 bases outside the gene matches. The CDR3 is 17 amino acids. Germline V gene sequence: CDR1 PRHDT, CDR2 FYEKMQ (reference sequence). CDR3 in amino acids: CASSLVNRGLDGVEQFF. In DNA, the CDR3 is TGTGCCAGCAGCTTAGTAAATAGGGGACTAGATGGTGTTGAGCAGTTCTTC.

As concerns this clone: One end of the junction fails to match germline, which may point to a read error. The CDR3 sequence is CASSLAGQGGEQYF. In DNA form, the CDR3 reads TGTGCCAGCAGCCTAGCGGGACAGGGAGGTGAGCAGTACTTC. The rearrangement uses TRBV7-2 and TRBJ2-7; the D gene could be TRBD1 or TRBD2 (9 bases each). CDR1 SGHTA and CDR2 FQGNSA come from the germline V gene. There are 14 residues in the CDR3.

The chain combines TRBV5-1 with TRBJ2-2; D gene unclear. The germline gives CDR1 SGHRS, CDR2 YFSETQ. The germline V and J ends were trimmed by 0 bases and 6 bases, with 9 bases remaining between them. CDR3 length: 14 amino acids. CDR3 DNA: TGCGCCAGCAGCTTGGTCGTCGGGTCCGGGGAGCTGTTTTTT. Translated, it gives CASSLVVGSGELFF.

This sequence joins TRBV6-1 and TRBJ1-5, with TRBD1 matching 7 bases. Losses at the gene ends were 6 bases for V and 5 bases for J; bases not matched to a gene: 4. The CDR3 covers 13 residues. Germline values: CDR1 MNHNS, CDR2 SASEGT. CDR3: CASRTTGDQPQHF. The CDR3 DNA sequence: TGTGCCAGCAGAACAACAGGGGATCAGCCCCAGCATTTT.

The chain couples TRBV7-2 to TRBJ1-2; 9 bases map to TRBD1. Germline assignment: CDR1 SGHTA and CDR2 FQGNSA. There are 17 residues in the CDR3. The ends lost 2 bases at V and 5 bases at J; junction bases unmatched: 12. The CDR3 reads CASSLLGTGPYLYGYTF. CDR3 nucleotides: TGTGCCAGCAGCTTACTCGGGACAGGGCCCTACTTATATGGCTACACCTTC.

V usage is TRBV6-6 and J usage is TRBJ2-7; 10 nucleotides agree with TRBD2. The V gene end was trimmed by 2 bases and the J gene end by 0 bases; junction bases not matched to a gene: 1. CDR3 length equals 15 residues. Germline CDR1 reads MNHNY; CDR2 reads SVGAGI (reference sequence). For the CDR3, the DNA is TGTGCCAGCAGTTACGCTAGCGGGAGCTCCTACGAGCAGTACTTC. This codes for CASSYASGSSYEQYF.

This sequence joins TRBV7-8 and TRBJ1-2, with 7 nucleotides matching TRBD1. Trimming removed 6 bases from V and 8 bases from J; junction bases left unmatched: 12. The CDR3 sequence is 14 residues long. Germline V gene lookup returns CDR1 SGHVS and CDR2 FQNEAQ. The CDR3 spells CASSITGAMRGYTF. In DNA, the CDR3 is TGTGCCAGCAGTATTACAGGGGCCATGAGGGGCTACACCTTC.

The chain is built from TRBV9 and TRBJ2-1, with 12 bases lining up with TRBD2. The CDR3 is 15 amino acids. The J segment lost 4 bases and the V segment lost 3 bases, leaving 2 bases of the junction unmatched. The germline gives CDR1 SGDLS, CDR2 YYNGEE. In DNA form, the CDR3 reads TGTGCCAGCAGCGCCGGACTAGCGGGGTACAATGAGCAGTTCTTC. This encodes CASSAGLAGYNEQFF.

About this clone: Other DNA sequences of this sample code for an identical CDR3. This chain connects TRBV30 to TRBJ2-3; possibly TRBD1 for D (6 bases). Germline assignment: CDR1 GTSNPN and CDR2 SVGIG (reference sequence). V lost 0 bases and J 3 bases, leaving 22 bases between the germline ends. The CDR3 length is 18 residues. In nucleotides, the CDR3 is TGTGCCTGGAGTGTACGGGTCTGGGACACTGTGAATACAGATACGCAGTATTTT. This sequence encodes CAWSVRVWDTVNTDTQYF.

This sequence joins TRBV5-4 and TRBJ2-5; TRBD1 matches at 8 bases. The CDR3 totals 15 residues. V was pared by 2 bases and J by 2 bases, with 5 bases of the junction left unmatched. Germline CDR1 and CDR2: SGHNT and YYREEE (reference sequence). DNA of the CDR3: TGTGCCAGCAGCTTCACCGACAGGGGACAAGAGACCCAGTACTTC. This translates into CASSFTDRGQETQYF.